A selection of T cell receptor beta chains follows, all from one sample in a study of blood T cell repertoires in COVID-19. Clones were sequenced by immunoSEQ multiplex PCR, and TCRdb holds only the in-frame ones, with some missing. This table holds tens of thousands of clones, about 80% found once. Sequencing was carried out using peripheral blood. These TCRs come from a human donor in a cohort sampled during active COVID-19. CDR3s include the opening cysteine and the closing phenylalanine or tryptophan. The D gene is left open where the match is weak. The size field is filled for only some rows; it gives once, few, many or a size class.

j_call,d_call,v_call,clone_size,cdr3_nt,cdr3_aa
TRBJ1-1,NA,TRBV6-5,NA,TGTGCCAGCAGTCCCGGGGGCGGGAGGACTGAAGCTTTCTTT,CASSPGGGRTEAFF
TRBJ2-7,NA,TRBV15,NA,TGTGCCACCAGCAGAGACCTTCTGGCAGGGGCCGCCGAGCAGTACTTC,CATSRDLLAGAAEQYF
TRBJ1-1,NA,TRBV10-2,once,TGCGCCAGCAATGGGGGAGGGGCGAACTCCCAAGAAGCTTTCTTT,CASNGGGANSQEAFF
TRBJ1-6,NA,TRBV18,NA,TGTGCCAGCTCACCAAGTGGACTCGGGTCTAGTCCCCTCCACTTT,CASSPSGLGSSPLHF
TRBJ2-3,NA,TRBV5-1,few,TGCGCCAGCAGCGTCCTCTGGGGGACTAGCACAGATACGCAGTATTTT,CASSVLWGTSTDTQYF
TRBJ2-7,NA,TRBV6-5,few,TGTGCCAGCAGTACACGACAAATCTCCTACGAGCAGTACTTC,CASSTRQISYEQYF
TRBJ1-2,TRBD1,TRBV7-9,NA,TGTGCCAGCAGCTTAACCGGAGACAGGGTCGGCTTC,CASSLTGDRVGF
TRBJ2-6,NA,TRBV5-5,NA,TGTGCCAGCAGCCAGGCGGGGCCCGGGGCCAACGTCCTGACTTTC,CASSQAGPGANVLTF
TRBJ1-1,NA,TRBV7-9,once,TGTGCCAGCAGGGCATCCAGGGGCACTGAAGCTTTCTTT,CASRASRGTEAFF
TRBJ2-7,TRBD1,TRBV5-1,NA,TGCGCCAGCAGCCCCGACGGTCCGGGACAGGGTACCTACGAGCAGTACTTC,CASSPDGPGQGTYEQYF
TRBJ2-7,NA,TRBV10-3,NA,TGTGCCATCAGTTCCGGTAAGGGGGAGTCCCTCTACGAGCAGTACTTC,CAISSGKGESLYEQYF